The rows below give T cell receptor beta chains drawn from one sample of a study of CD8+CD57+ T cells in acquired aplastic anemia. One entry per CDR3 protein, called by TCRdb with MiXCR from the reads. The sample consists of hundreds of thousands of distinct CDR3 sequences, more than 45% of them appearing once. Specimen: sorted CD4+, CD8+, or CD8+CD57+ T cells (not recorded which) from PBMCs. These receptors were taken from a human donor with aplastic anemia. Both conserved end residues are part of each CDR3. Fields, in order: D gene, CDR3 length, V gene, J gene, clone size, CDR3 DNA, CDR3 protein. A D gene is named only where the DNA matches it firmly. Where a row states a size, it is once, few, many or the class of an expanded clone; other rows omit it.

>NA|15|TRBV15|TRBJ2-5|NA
TGTGCCACCAGCAGAGTAGGAGGGGGCTGGGAGACCCAGTACTTC
CATSRVGGGWETQYF
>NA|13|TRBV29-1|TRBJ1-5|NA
TGCAGCGTTGCCTACAGGGTGGATCAGCCCCAGCATTTT
CSVAYRVDQPQHF
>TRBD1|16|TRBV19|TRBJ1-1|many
TGTGCCAGTAGTATATCGACAGGGTTCGAGGACACTGAAGCTTTCTTT
CASSISTGFEDTEAFF
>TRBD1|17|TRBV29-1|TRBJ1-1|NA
TGCAGCGTTGAAGATCGCTCAAGGACAGGGATGAACACTGAAGCTTTCTTT
CSVEDRSRTGMNTEAFF
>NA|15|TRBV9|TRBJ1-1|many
TGTGCCAGCAGCGTAGATGGGGGGCCGAACACTGAAGCTTTCTTT
CASSVDGGPNTEAFF
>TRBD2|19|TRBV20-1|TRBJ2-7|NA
TGCAGTGCTCCCTCTCGCCTAGCGGGGGGCCTCGTCTCCCTCTACGAGCAGTACTTC
CSAPSRLAGGLVSLYEQYF
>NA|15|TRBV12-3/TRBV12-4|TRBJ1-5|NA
TGTGCCAGCAGCCACGGGGCAGGGGGCAATCAGCCCCAGCATTTT
CASSHGAGGNQPQHF
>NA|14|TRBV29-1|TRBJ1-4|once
TGCAGCTTCGGAGTAGCGGACTACAATGAAAAACTGTTTTTT
CSFGVADYNEKLFF
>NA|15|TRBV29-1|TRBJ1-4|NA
TGCAGCGTTGAGCCGGGGGCAGGGACTAATGAAAAACTGTTTTTT
CSVEPGAGTNEKLFF
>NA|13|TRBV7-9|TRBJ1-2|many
TGTGCCAGCAGCCCTCCGGAGGACTATGGCTACACCTTC
CASSPPEDYGYTF
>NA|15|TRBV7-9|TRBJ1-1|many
TGTGCCAGCAGCGGCCCCCAGGGGAAGAACACTGAAGCTTTCTTT
CASSGPQGKNTEAFF
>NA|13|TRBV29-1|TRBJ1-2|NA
TGCAGCTTGGGGAGACCTGACAACTATGGCTACACCTTC
CSLGRPDNYGYTF
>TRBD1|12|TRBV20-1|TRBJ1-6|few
TGCAGTGCTGGACAGGGGGATTCACCCCTCCACTTT
CSAGQGDSPLHF
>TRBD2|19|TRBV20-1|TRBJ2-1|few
TGCAGTGCTAGACTCCCCGTGACTAGCGGGAGTCCGTCCTACAGTGAGCAGTTCTTC
CSARLPVTSGSPSYSEQFF
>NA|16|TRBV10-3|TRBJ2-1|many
TGTGCCATCAGTGAGTCTTTAGTTGGGCTAGCCAATGAGCAGTTCTTC
CAISESLVGLANEQFF
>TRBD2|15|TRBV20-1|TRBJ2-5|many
TGCAGTGCTAGAATCGAGGCGGGGGAATTGGAGACCCAGTACTTC
CSARIEAGELETQYF
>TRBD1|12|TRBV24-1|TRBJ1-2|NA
TGTGCCACCAGTGAAACAGGGGCTGGCTACACCTTC
CATSETGAGYTF
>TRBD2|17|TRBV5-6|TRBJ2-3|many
TGTGCCAGCAGCTTGGCTAGCGGGAGCGTAGCTGCAGATACGCAGTATTTT
CASSLASGSVAADTQYF
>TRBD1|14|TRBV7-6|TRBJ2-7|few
TGTGCCAGCAGCCCCGGGACAGGGGGCCGCGAGCAGTACTTC
CASSPGTGGREQYF
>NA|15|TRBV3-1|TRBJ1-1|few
TGTGCCAGCAGCCACCAGACAGGAGGAGGGACTGAAGCTTTCTTT
CASSHQTGGGTEAFF
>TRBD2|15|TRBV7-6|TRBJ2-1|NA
TGTGCCAGCAGTTCGATAGCGGGGGTTCCGGTCGAGTGGTTCTTC
CASSSIAGVPVEWFF
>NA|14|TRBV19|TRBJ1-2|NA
TGTGCCTGGAGTGGGGCCGGGAACGACTATGGCTACACCTTC
CAWSGAGNDYGYTF
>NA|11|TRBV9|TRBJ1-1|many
TGTGCCAGCAGCCCCCAAAGGAATCCTTTCTTT
CASSPQRNPFF
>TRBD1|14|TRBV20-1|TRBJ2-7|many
TGCAGTGCTAGGGTACGGACAGGGAACTACGAGCAGTACTTC
CSARVRTGNYEQYF
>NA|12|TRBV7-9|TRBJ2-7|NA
TGTGCCATCAGCCTTGACTCCTACGAGCAGTACTTC
CAISLDSYEQYF
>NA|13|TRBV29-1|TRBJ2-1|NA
TGCAGCGTTGATCAGGGCGGTCCGGGGGTTCAGTTCTTC
CSVDQGGPGVQFF
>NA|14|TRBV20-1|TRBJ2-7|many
TGCAGTGCTAGCAAAAGCTTGCAGGTCAGCGAGCAGTACTTC
CSASKSLQVSEQYF
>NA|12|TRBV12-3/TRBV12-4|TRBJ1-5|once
TGTGCCAGCAGTTTAATGCGTCAGCCCCAGCATTTT
CASSLMRQPQHF
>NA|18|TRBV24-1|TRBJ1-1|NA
TGTGCCACCAGTTTTCTCTCGCCGCGGGGGGCTGGGAACACTGAAGCTTTCTTT
CATSFLSPRGAGNTEAFF
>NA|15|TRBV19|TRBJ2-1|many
TGTGCCAGTAGTAGCCAGTTCGGGGTTGGAGATGAGCAGTTCTTC
CASSSQFGVGDEQFF
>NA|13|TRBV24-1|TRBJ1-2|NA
TGTGCCACCAGTGGCTGGGGCCCCGAGAGCTACACCTTC
CATSGWGPESYTF
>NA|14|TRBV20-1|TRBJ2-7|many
TGCAGTGCTAGGTCGATAGCTTTCCCCTACGAGCAGTACTTC
CSARSIAFPYEQYF
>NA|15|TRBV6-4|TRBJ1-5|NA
TGTGCCAGCAGTGACTCAGCGGGAGGGAATCAGCCCCAGCATTTT
CASSDSAGGNQPQHF
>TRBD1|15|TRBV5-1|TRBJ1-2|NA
TGCGCCAGCAGCTTAAAACTCAGGGGGGACTATGGCTACACCTTC
CASSLKLRGDYGYTF
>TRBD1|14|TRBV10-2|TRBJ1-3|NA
TGCGCCAGCACGACAGGGGGCTCTGGAAACACCATATATTTT
CASTTGGSGNTIYF
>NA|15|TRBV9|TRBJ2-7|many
TGTGCCAGCAGCCCCACCGGGACTCGCTCCTACGAGCAGTACTTC
CASSPTGTRSYEQYF
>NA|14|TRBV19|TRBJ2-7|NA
TGTGCCAGTAGCCCTGGGGCAGGGTGGTACGAGCAGTACTTC
CASSPGAGWYEQYF
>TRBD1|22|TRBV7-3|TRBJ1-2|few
TGTGCCAGCAGCTTAAAGGGGCCGGGACAGGGACCAACTGTGCCCGTTAACTATGGCTACACCTTC
CASSLKGPGQGPTVPVNYGYTF
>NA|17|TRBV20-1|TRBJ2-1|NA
TGCAGTGCTAGGGAACTAGCGAGGGGGGGGGGGGGGAATGAGCAGTTCTTC
CSARELARGGGGNEQFF
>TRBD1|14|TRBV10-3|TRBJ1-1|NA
TGTGCCATCAGCGCCGACAGGGGTGGCACTGAAGCTTTCTTT
CAISADRGGTEAFF
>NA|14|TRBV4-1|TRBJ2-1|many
TGCGCCAGCAGCCGGCGAGGGGCTTACAATGAGCAGTTCTTC
CASSRRGAYNEQFF
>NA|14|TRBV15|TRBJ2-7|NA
TGTGCCACCAGCAGCTTGGACATCTCCTACGAGCAGTACTTC
CATSSLDISYEQYF
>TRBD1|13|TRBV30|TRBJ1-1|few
TGTGCCTGGTCACCGACAGGGGGCACTGAAGCTTTCTTT
CAWSPTGGTEAFF
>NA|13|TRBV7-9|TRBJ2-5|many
TGTGCCAGCAGCTTGTCGGAGGGCGAGACCCAGTACTTC
CASSLSEGETQYF
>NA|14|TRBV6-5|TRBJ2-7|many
TGTGCCAGCAAAGAAAGGACATTCTCCTACGAGCAGTACTTC
CASKERTFSYEQYF
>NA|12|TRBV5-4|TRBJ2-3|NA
TGCGCCAGCAGCCAAAGCTTGGATACGCAGTATTTT
CASSQSLDTQYF
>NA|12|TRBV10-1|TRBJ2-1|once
TGCGCCAGTTGGTTCACTAGTCCTCTGAGGATCTTC
CASWFTSPLRIF
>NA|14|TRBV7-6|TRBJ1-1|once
TGTGCCAGCAGCTTGGGGCTGGGGAACACTGAAGCTTCCTTT
CASSLGLGNTEASF
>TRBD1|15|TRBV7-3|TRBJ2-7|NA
TGTGCCAGCAGCCCGAACCTACAGGGGGTCGACGAGCAGTACTTC
CASSPNLQGVDEQYF
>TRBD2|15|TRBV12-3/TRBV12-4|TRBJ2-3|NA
TGTGCCAGCGGGGAGGGGAACGGCGCACACGATGAGCAGTATTTT
CASGEGNGAHDEQYF
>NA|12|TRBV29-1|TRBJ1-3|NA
TGCAGCGTTTTAGAGCCGGGGAGCACCATATATTTT
CSVLEPGSTIYF
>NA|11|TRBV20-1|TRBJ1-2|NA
TGCAGTGCTAGAAACAACAGGGAGTTCGCCTTC
CSARNNREFAF
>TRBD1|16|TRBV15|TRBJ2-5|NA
TGTGCCACCAGCAGCGAGGACGGACAGGGGAGAGAGACCCAGTACTTC
CATSSEDGQGRETQYF
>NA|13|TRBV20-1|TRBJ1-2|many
TGCAGTGCCCCAAAGACTGTTTCTGAGGGCTACACCTTC
CSAPKTVSEGYTF
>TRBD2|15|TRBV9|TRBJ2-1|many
TGTGCCAGCAGCGGACGGGGACTAGCCCCCAATGAGCAGTTCTTC
CASSGRGLAPNEQFF
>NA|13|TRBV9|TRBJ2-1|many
TGTGCCAGCAGCGTCGGCTCCTACAATGAGCAGTTCTTC
CASSVGSYNEQFF
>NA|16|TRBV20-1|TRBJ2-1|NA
TGCAGTGCCCCCCTCTCGTCAGGGGTCTCCTACAATGAGCAGTTCTTC
CSAPLSSGVSYNEQFF
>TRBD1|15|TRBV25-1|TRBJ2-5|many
TGTGCCAGCAGTGATTCCCAAAGGGGGCTTGAGACCCAGTACTTC
CASSDSQRGLETQYF
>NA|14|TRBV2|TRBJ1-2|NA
TGTGCCAGCAGGGCACAGGGTGGAAGTTATGGCTACACCTTC
CASRAQGGSYGYTF
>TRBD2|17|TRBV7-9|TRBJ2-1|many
TGTGCCAGCAGCTCGCTACTAGCGGGGGGTTCCTACAATGAGCAGTTCTTC
CASSSLLAGGSYNEQFF